This T cell receptor (beta chain) originates from a study of CD8 T cells in cerebrospinal fluid in Alzheimer's disease. Judged by frequency, this clonotype is medium-sized. TCRdb reprocessed the 10x single-cell sequencing reads and keeps a single row for each CDR3 protein, giving no DNA. The table for this sample gives 800 or so distinct CDR3 sequences. This CDR3 region has 18 residues. Germline V gene sequence: CDR1 MNHNY, CDR2 SVGAGI (reference sequence). The source material was cerebrospinal fluid. The TCR comes from a human donor with Parkinson's disease. The chain couples TRBV6-6 to TRBJ2-1; the TCRdb call, TRBD1, lacks DNA for checking. Here the CDR3 reads CASFRSGQGPTSYNEQFF.